The 29 T cell receptor beta chains below come from one sample, sequenced in a study of regulatory T cells in long-lasting Graves disease. TCR beta libraries were built with iRepertoire HTBI primers and Arm-PCR of CDR3 regions. Using its own MiXCR run on the multiplex PCR reads, TCRdb lists one record per CDR3 protein. The profile shows around 230,000 distinct CDR3 sequences, around 20% of them singletons. This sample's time point: newly diagnosed GD, antithyroid drugs for less than 3 months. PBMC RNA served as the TCR library source. The source was peripheral blood mononuclear cells (PBMCs), collected at new diagnosis, from a patient treated with antithyroid drugs. These receptors originate from a female donor with Graves disease.

This clonotype was counted at least ten times. The chain has TRBV6-4 and TRBJ1-5, with D unresolved. V was pared by 1 base and J by 3 bases, with 7 bases between. Germline V gene data show CDR1 as MRHNA and CDR2 as SNTAGT. The CDR3 is 14 amino acids. The CDR3 region is CASSDCRFNQPQHF. CDR3 bases: TGTGCCAGCAGTGACTGCAGGTTCAATCAGCCCCAGCATTTT.

The table lists this clonotype with many counts. The chain employs TRBV30 and TRBJ1-1; D remains ambiguous. The CDR3 consists of 12 residues. Between the trimmed V and J ends, which lost 2 bases and 1 base, there was a span of 5 bases. Germline values: CDR1 GTSNPN, CDR2 SVGIG (reference sequence). CDR3 residues: CAWSPRNTEAFF. DNA for the CDR3: TGTGCCTGGAGTCCGAGGAACACTGAAGCTTTCTTT.

This clonotype showed up many times. The J gene is TRBJ1-1, the V gene TRBV30, with a weak D call TRBD1 (5 bases). V was cut by 4 bases and J by 2 bases, with 17 bases left in between. The CDR3 length is 15 residues. In germline, CDR1 is GTSNPN, CDR2 SVGIG (reference sequence). The chain's CDR3 is CAWTLWAGGNTEAFF. CDR3 bases: TGTGCCTGGACCTTATGGGCGGGGGGAAACACTGAAGCTTTCTTT.

This clonotype has ten or more counts. The chain uses TRBV5-6 and TRBJ2-5, with 10 nucleotides matching TRBD1. Germline CDR1 SGHDT, CDR2 YYEEEE. J lost 4 bases, V lost 3 bases, and 6 bases had no gene match. CDR3 length: 15 amino acids. CDR3 protein: CASSSDRGRGETQYF. The CDR3 DNA reads TGTGCCAGCAGCTCAGACAGGGGGCGGGGAGAGACCCAGTACTTC.

This clonotype was detected many times. V is TRBV4-2 and J is TRBJ2-5, with D possibly matching TRBD2 (7 bases). V lost 3 bases, J lost 1 base, and 15 bases lay in between. Looked up from germline, CDR1 is LGHNA and CDR2 is YNFKEQ. This CDR3 is built from 16 residues. CDR3 sequence: CASSHAGGAVQETQYF. The DNA of the CDR3 is TGTGCCAGCAGCCACGCTGGGGGGGCAGTCCAAGAGACCCAGTACTTC.

In its sample, this clonotype was seen many times. The rearrangement joins TRBV19 to TRBJ1-1, with D tentatively TRBD1 (5 bases). CDR1 is LNHDA, CDR2 SQIVND, per germline (reference sequence). The CDR3 extends over 15 amino acids. V was trimmed by 1 base and J by 4 bases, leaving 13 bases between them. CDR3 residues: CASSIVPGPPTEAFF. The DNA for the CDR3 is TGTGCCAGTAGTATAGTCCCGGGACCCCCCACTGAAGCTTTCTTT. The full variable domain, with the rest looked up from reference TRBV19 and TRBJ1-1, is DGGITQSPKYLFRKEGQNVTLSCEQNLNHDAMYWYRQDPGQGLRLIYYSQIVNDFQKGDIAEGYSVSREKKESFPLTVTSAQKNPTAFYLCASSIVPGPPTEAFFGQGTRLTVV.

In this sample, this clonotype turned up many times. The J gene is TRBJ1-2, the V gene TRBV12-3 or TRBV12-4; D ambiguous. This CDR3 has 14 residues. V lost 6 bases and J 3 bases, leaving 14 bases between the germline ends. CDR3 region: CASRGPARHYGYTF. As DNA, the CDR3 is TGTGCCAGCAGAGGCCCGGCGCGGCACTATGGCTACACCTTC.

This clonotype has ten or more counts. This rearrangement joins TRBV19 to TRBJ1-1; no definite D call. Germline V CDR1 and CDR2: LNHDA, SQIVND (reference sequence). CDR3 size: 12 residues. Trimming pared 8 bases from V and 0 bases from J, leaving 7 bases between. The CDR3 reads CASCNMNTEAFF. DNA of the CDR3: TGTGCCAGTTGTAACATGAACACTGAAGCTTTCTTT.

Many counts were recorded for this clonotype. The chain uses TRBV3-1 and TRBJ2-7, with D unclear. Trimming took off 0 bases at V and 5 bases at J, with 11 bases between the two ends. Germline-derived CDR1 and CDR2 are LGHDT and YNNKEL (reference sequence). CDR3 length: 14 amino acids. CDR3 protein: CASSQEFAGNEQYF. In nucleotides, the CDR3 is TGTGCCAGCAGCCAAGAGTTTGCCGGAAACGAGCAGTACTTC.

The chain employs TRBV19 and TRBJ2-1; D ambiguous. The CDR3 covers 15 residues. The V gene lost 3 bases and the J gene lost 0 bases, with 9 bases spanning the gap. Germline V gives CDR1 LNHDA, CDR2 SQIVND (reference sequence). The CDR3 loop reads CASSIRRASYNEQFF. The CDR3 DNA follows: TGTGCCAGTAGTATTAGGCGTGCCTCCTACAATGAGCAGTTCTTC.

The table lists this clonotype with many counts. The chain has TRBV24-1 and TRBJ2-3; 9 bases align to TRBD1. The CDR3 has 15 residues. Unmatched junction bases numbered 10, after V lost 7 bases and J lost 6 bases. The germline CDR1 and CDR2 sequences are KGHDR and SFDVKD. In nucleotides, the CDR3 is TGTGCCACCAGCGTGTCCGGGACAGGGTCCGATACGCAGTATTTT. This gives the protein CATSVSGTGSDTQYF.

This clonotype occurred many times. V and J are TRBV5-5 and TRBJ2-1; possibly TRBD1 for D (5 bases). The V and J ends lost 0 bases and 6 bases respectively, with 10 bases between them. Germline V gives CDR1 SGHKS, CDR2 YYEKEE (reference sequence). The CDR3 covers 14 residues. CDR3 in amino acids: CASSLGQGSNEQFF. DNA of the CDR3: TGTGCCAGCAGCTTGGGCCAGGGTAGCAATGAGCAGTTCTTC.

Ten or more counts support this clonotype. For the CDR3, the DNA is TGTGCCAGCAGCTATGCGGGAGGGTGGCACGGGGAGCAGTTCTTC. Translated: CASSYAGGWHGEQFF. This chain links TRBV7-2 with TRBJ2-1; 9 bases are shared with TRBD2. The ends lost 4 bases at V and 10 bases at J; junction bases unmatched: 11. CDR3 length equals 15 residues. CDR1 is SGHTA and CDR2 is FQGNSA in the germline V gene. Using reference TRBV7-2 and TRBJ2-1 for the parts outside the CDR3, the full variable domain is GAGVSQSPSNKVTEKGKDVELRCDPISGHTALYWYRQSLGQGLEFLIYFQGNSAPDKSGLPSDRFSAERTGGSVSTLTIQRTQQEDSAVYLCASSYAGGWHGEQFFGPGTRLTVL.

This clonotype was seen at least ten times. Just one base apart from a much larger clone, this may be a read error. The J gene is TRBJ2-1, the V gene TRBV6-2 or TRBV6-3, with D hard to call. The germline V gene encodes CDR1 MNHEY and CDR2 SVGEGT. The CDR3 contains 15 residues. V lost 7 bases and J lost 7, with 20 bases in between. CDR3 amino acids: CASTRRKGLGNEQFF. The CDR3 bases are TGTGCCAGCACCCGTCGGAAGGGCCTTGGAAATGAGCAGTTCTTC.

This clonotype has ten or more counts. The chain is built from TRBV7-2 and TRBJ2-4; 7 bases match TRBD1. This CDR3 is built from 15 residues. The junction had 8 bases not matched to a gene; V was cut back by 6 bases and J by 3 bases. From germline, CDR1 is SGHTA and CDR2 FQGNSA. CDR3 nucleotide sequence: TGTGCCAGCAGTATTAAGAGGGGGCACAAAAACATTCAGTACTTC. Translated: CASSIKRGHKNIQYF.

This clonotype was picked up one time. This chain uses TRBV7-2 with TRBJ2-1; 8 bases line up with TRBD1. V was pared by 5 bases and J by 5 bases, with 8 bases of the junction left unmatched. The CDR3 sequence is 15 residues long. Germline V gene lookup returns CDR1 SGHTA and CDR2 FQGNSA. CDR3 region: CASSPVQGADNEQFF. CDR3 nucleotide sequence: TGTGCCAGCAGCCCGGTCCAGGGGGCAGACAATGAGCAGTTCTTC.

The sample holds many counts of this clonotype. The CDR3 sequence: CASRHVSGSSYEQYF. In DNA form, the CDR3 reads TGTGCCAGCAGGCATGTAAGCGGGAGTAGCTACGAGCAGTACTTC. The chain links TRBV11-2 to TRBJ2-7, with 8 bases matching TRBD2. With V trimmed by 6 bases and J by 3 bases, 10 bases remained unmatched. This CDR3 spans 15 amino acids. Germline CDR1 SGHAT, CDR2 FQNNGV.

The chain carries TRBV24-1 and TRBJ1-1; TRBD1 matches 8 bases. Germline V gene lookup returns CDR1 KGHDR and CDR2 SFDVKD. V trimming: 5 bases; J trimming: 11 bases; junction bases outside the gene matches: 15. The CDR3 totals 15 residues. The CDR3 DNA reads TGTGCCACCAGTGGCGCCGGACAGGGTGAATCGTTGGCTTTCTTT. Protein sequence: CATSGAGQGESLAFF.

With regard to this clonotype: This likely stems from a read error, as it lies one base from a far larger clone. V is TRBV2 and J is TRBJ2-3; maybe TRBD1 (8 bases). Gene TRBJ2-5 matches the end of the DNA better, so the J call may be wrong. Germline V gives CDR1 SNHLY, CDR2 FYNNEI. The length of the CDR3 is 14 residues. CDR3 protein: CASSDGTGGGTQYF. The CDR3 DNA reads as TGTGCCAGCAGTGATGGGACAGGCGGGGGGACCCAGTACTTC.

This clonotype was counted ten times or more. A much larger clone differs from this one at a single base, so this may be a read error. The V call is TRBV18, the J call TRBJ2-5; D is unresolved. This CDR3 comprises 14 residues. CDR1 and CDR2 from the germline V gene are KGHSH and LQKENI. The CDR3 DNA follows: TGTTCCAGCTCACCAAGACACGGTCAAGAGACCCAGTACTTC. It translates to CSSSPRHGQETQYF.

This clonotype was seen repeatedly, ten times or more. The chain has TRBV3-1 and TRBJ1-3; D is uncertain. Germline V CDR1 and CDR2: LGHDT, YNNKEL (reference sequence). The CDR3 consists of 16 residues. The V end was cut by 5 bases, the J end by 9 bases, with 23 bases between. The CDR3 sequence: CASSAEGRGWSSTIYF. CDR3 sequence (DNA): TGTGCCAGCAGCGCCGAGGGTCGAGGATGGTCGAGCACCATATATTTT.

This clonotype has a handful of counts. A much larger clone differs from this one at a single base, so this may be a read error. This chain joins TRBV2 and TRBJ2-3; D not resolved. V lost 7 bases to trimming and J lost 4 bases, with 27 bases between them. The CDR3 contains 18 residues. Germline V gives CDR1 SNHLY, CDR2 FYNNEI. In DNA, the CDR3 is TGTGCCAGCAACCCCCTTGTATCGAAGCGCCAAGGCGCAGATACGCAGTATTTT. Translating it yields CASNPLVSKRQGADTQYF.

Remarks on this clonotype: This sequence is one base from a far larger clone and is likely a read error. The V gene is TRBV11-2, the J gene TRBJ2-7; the D is unclear. Trimming removed 4 bases from V and 7 bases from J, with 11 bases in between. Germline V CDR1 and CDR2: SGHAT, FQNNGV. CDR3 length: 12 residues. The CDR3 nucleotides are TGTGCCAGCAGCTCTGACCCGAGTGAGCAGTACTTC. It is translated as CASSSDPSEQYF.

The chain links TRBV2 to TRBJ2-1, with no clear D. The end of the DNA is better explained by TRBJ2-5, so the J call may be wrong. In germline, CDR1 is SNHLY, CDR2 FYNNEI. The CDR3 runs 15 residues. CDR3 residues: CASSVSAFIQETQYF. The DNA of the CDR3 is TGTGCCAGCAGTGTGTCAGCGTTTATCCAAGAGACCCAGTACTTC.

This clonotype has at least ten counts. The J gene is TRBJ2-3, the V gene TRBV27, with 7 bases identical to TRBD1. V shed 6 bases and J 1 base; nucleotides not matched to a gene: 13. This CDR3 has 17 amino acids. Germline V CDR1 and CDR2: MNHEY, SMNVEV (reference sequence). CDR3: CASRLTKGTGGTDTQYF. The DNA for the CDR3 is TGTGCCAGCAGGCTTACGAAAGGTACAGGGGGCACAGATACGCAGTATTTT.

This clonotype was seen ten or more times. This chain connects TRBV6-2 or TRBV6-3 to TRBJ2-1; tentative D call: TRBD1 (6 bases). Germline CDR1 MNHEY, CDR2 SVGEGT. The CDR3 consists of 17 residues. With 0 bases removed from V and 4 bases from J, the gap between germline ends came to 16 bases. CDR3 sequence (DNA): TGTGCCAGCAGTTACTCGCCACCGCAGGGGATATACAATGAGCAGTTCTTC. The encoded protein is CASSYSPPQGIYNEQFF.

This clonotype has ten or more counts. The V and J genes are TRBV12-3 or TRBV12-4 and TRBJ1-1; 8 nucleotides line up with TRBD1. Trimming at V came to 5 bases and at J to 0 bases, leaving 5 bases not matched to a gene. The CDR3 contains 15 residues. The CDR3 spells CASSRQGYLNTEAFF. The CDR3 DNA follows: TGTGCCAGCAGTCGACAGGGGTACCTGAACACTGAAGCTTTCTTT.

This clonotype was recorded many times. V usage is TRBV20-1 and J usage is TRBJ2-1, with 8 positions matching TRBD2. The CDR3 covers 17 residues. Germline V gene data show CDR1 as DFQATT and CDR2 as SNEGSKA (reference sequence). The V and J ends lost 1 base and 4 bases, in that order; junction bases with no gene match: 12. CDR3 sequence reads: CSARVPLSREVYNEQFF. CDR3 coding DNA: TGCAGTGCTAGAGTCCCCCTCTCGCGGGAGGTTTACAATGAGCAGTTCTTC.

Notes on this clonotype: Just one base apart from a much larger clone, this may be a read error. The J gene is TRBJ2-6, the V gene TRBV7-3; perhaps D is TRBD1 or TRBD2 (5 bases each). The CDR3 consists of 17 residues. The germline V gene encodes CDR1 SGHTA and CDR2 FQGTGA. CDR3 amino acids: CASSAVGVSAGATVLTF. The CDR3 nucleotides read TGTGCCAGCAGCGCGGTCGGGGTCTCAGCTGGGGCCACCGTCCTGACTTTC.